A selection of T cell receptor beta chains follows, all from one sample in a study of early T cells in non-severe SARS-CoV-2 infection. Via MiXCR, TCRdb re-called the 5' RACE reads, giving one row per CDR3 protein. Of 83,000 or so distinct CDR3 sequences in the sample, 10% are singletons; the top ten hold approximately 8%. This specimen consisted of whole blood, obtained at baseline. These receptors originate from an adult who was a healthcare worker with PCR-confirmed SARS-CoV-2 infection or an uninfected control (not recorded which). The CDR3 runs from the conserved cysteine through the conserved F or W. A D gene is named only where the DNA matches it firmly. Clone size appears in some rows only: once, few, many, or a class for an expanded clone.

clone_size j_call d_call v_call cdr3_nt cdr3_aa
NA TRBJ1-2 NA TRBV28 TGTGCCAGCAGTAGTTTAGGTGGGTCCCTTCCGGATGGCTACACCTTC CASSSLGGSLPDGYTF
NA TRBJ2-7 TRBD2 TRBV4-1 TGCGCCAGCAGCCAAGGGCTAGCGGGAGGCGTCGGGAAAGCCGAGCAGTACTTC CASSQGLAGGVGKAEQYF
many TRBJ2-7 NA TRBV2 TGTGCCAGCACCACGCAGGGGAGAAGGGAGCAGTACTTC CASTTQGRREQYF
few TRBJ1-1 NA TRBV30 TGTGCCTGGAGTACTACCGTGACAGCCCCCAACACTGAAGCTTTCTTT CAWSTTVTAPNTEAFF
NA TRBJ2-7 NA TRBV21-1 TGTGCCAGCAAAACGGTAGACTTTCCGTACGAGCAGTACTTC CASKTVDFPYEQYF
NA TRBJ2-1 NA TRBV6-1 TGTGCCAGCAGGTGGGGACAAGTCTACGACGATGAGCAGTTCTTC CASRWGQVYDDEQFF
few TRBJ2-5 NA TRBV10-1 TGCGCCAGCAGTGACGGACAGAGGTTCCAAGAGACCCAGTACTTC CASSDGQRFQETQYF
many TRBJ2-2 TRBD2 TRBV7-8 TGTGCCAGCAGCTCGCCGGGGGCGGGAGGACACACCGGGGAGCTGTTTTTT CASSSPGAGGHTGELFF
few TRBJ1-3 NA TRBV7-9 TGTGCCAGCAGCCCTGGCGGTACCTCTGGAAACACCATATATTTC CASSPGGTSGNTIYF
NA TRBJ1-1 NA TRBV29-1 TGCAGCGTTGATCCCCGTGGACTTGAAGCTTTCTTT CSVDPRGLEAFF
NA TRBJ2-5 TRBD2 TRBV15 TGTGCCACCAGCAAAGCGGGAGTGGGAGAGACCCAGTACTTC CATSKAGVGETQYF
many TRBJ1-5 NA TRBV12-3/TRBV12-4 TGTGCCAGCAGTTCAGACAGCCGCTATCAGCCCCAGCATTTT CASSSDSRYQPQHF
NA TRBJ2-2 NA TRBV7-9 TGTGCCAGCAGCTTATCCGGCGGGGAGCTGTTTTTT CASSLSGGELFF
many TRBJ2-7 NA TRBV2 TGTGCCAGTGGGGGACGTAACAGGGAACCTACTTACGAGCAGTACTTC CASGGRNREPTYEQYF
NA TRBJ1-3 NA TRBV28 TGTGCCAGCAGTTTATGGGGGACCTCTGGAAACACCATATATTTT CASSLWGTSGNTIYF
NA TRBJ2-2 NA TRBV6-5 TGTGCCAGCAGCCCCAGAGTTTCGAACACCGGGGAGCTGTTTTTT CASSPRVSNTGELFF
many TRBJ2-2 TRBD1 TRBV7-8 TGTGCCAGCAGCAACCCAGGGGGCGGCACCGGGGAGCTGTTTTTT CASSNPGGGTGELFF
many TRBJ2-3 TRBD2 TRBV20-1 TGCAGTGCCACCGGACTAGCGGGAGGGTCCGATACGCAGTATTTT CSATGLAGGSDTQYF
NA TRBJ1-3 NA TRBV7-9 TGTGCCAGCACCCCCCAGGGGACCCTCCCTGGAAACACCATATATTTT CASTPQGTLPGNTIYF
NA TRBJ2-1 NA TRBV6-6 TGTGCCAGCAGTTACGGTAGGGCTAGGACGGAGCAGTTCTTC CASSYGRARTEQFF